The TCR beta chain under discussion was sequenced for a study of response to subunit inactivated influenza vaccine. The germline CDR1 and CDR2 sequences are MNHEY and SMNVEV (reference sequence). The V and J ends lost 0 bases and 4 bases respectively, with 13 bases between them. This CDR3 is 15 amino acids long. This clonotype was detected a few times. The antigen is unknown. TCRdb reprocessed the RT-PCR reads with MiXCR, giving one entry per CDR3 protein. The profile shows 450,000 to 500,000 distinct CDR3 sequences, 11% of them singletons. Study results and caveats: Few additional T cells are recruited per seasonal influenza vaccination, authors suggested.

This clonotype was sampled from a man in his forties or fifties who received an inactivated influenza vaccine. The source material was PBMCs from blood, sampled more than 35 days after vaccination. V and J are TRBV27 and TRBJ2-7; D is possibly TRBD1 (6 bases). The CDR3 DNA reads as TGTGCCAGCAGTTTATCGTGGCACAGGGATTACGAGCAGTACTTC. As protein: CASSLSWHRDYEQYF.